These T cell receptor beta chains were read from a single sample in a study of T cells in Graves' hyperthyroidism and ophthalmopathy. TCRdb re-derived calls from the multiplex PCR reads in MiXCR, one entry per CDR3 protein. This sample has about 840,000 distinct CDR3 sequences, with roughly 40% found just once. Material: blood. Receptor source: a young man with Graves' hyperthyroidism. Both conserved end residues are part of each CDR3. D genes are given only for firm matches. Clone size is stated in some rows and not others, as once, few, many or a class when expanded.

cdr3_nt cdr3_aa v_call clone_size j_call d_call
TGTGCCAGCAGTTATACCGCGGTTGCGGAAAAACTGTTTTTT CASSYTAVAEKLFF TRBV10-3 NA TRBJ1-4 NA
TGTGCCAGCAGGGACAGGGTGGGCTACACCTTC CASRDRVGYTF TRBV12-3/TRBV12-4 few TRBJ1-2 TRBD1
TGTGCCAGCAGCCCCGGACTAGCGGGGGAGACCCAGTACTTC CASSPGLAGETQYF TRBV7-9 many TRBJ2-5 TRBD2
TGTGCCAGCAGCTTAGGGGCTGGGACCGACTATGGCTACACCTTC CASSLGAGTDYGYTF TRBV7-9 NA TRBJ1-2 NA
TGTGCCAGCAGCGTCTCGGGGAGGGCAACAGAGACCCAGTACTTC CASSVSGRATETQYF TRBV9 few TRBJ2-5 TRBD2
TGTGCCACCAGCAGAGGGAAGGCAGGGTTCAGCAATCAGCCCCAGCATTTT CATSRGKAGFSNQPQHF TRBV15 many TRBJ1-5 NA
TGTGCCATCAGTCCGACTAGCCCTCTGGACACCGGGGAGCTGTTTTTT CAISPTSPLDTGELFF TRBV10-3 many TRBJ2-2 TRBD2
TGCAGCTCCAGGGACTTCTACGAGCAGTACTTC CSSRDFYEQYF TRBV29-1 NA TRBJ2-7 NA
TGTGCCAGCAGCCCGATAAAGGGGGGAGTAGGATACGAGCAGTACTTC CASSPIKGGVGYEQYF TRBV7-9 few TRBJ2-7 NA
TGCAGTGTTCGGGGGGGCCTGGACGAGCAGTACTTC CSVRGGLDEQYF TRBV29-1 NA TRBJ2-7 TRBD2
TGCAGTGCTAGATCCCTCCGACCCGGGGGCACTGAAGCTTTCTTT CSARSLRPGGTEAFF TRBV20-1 NA TRBJ1-1 NA
TGTGCCAGCAGCTCCGTAACGGGGGTGCTTAATCAGCCCCAGCATTTT CASSSVTGVLNQPQHF TRBV7-2 NA TRBJ1-5 NA
TGCAGTGCTTGGGGGGGGGGTAAATCCTACGAGCAGTACTTC CSAWGGGKSYEQYF TRBV20-1 NA TRBJ2-7 TRBD2
TGTGCCAGCAGCCAGGCAAGAGGCGAAACCTACGAGCAGTACTTC CASSQARGETYEQYF TRBV7-3 NA TRBJ2-7 NA
TGTGCCAGCAGTACTACTAGCGGCTACACCGGGGAGCTGTTTTTT CASSTTSGYTGELFF TRBV12-3/TRBV12-4 NA TRBJ2-2 TRBD2
TGTGCCAGCAGTTACAGCACAAAGAACACTGAAGCTTTCTTT CASSYSTKNTEAFF TRBV6-5 few TRBJ1-1 NA
TGTGCCAGCAGCTTAGGGCATACGAACACCGGGGAGCTGTTTTTT CASSLGHTNTGELFF TRBV11-2 NA TRBJ2-2 NA
TGCGCCAGCAGGGTGCGGCTCTCTGGGGCCAACGTCCTGACTTTC CASRVRLSGANVLTF TRBV5-1 many TRBJ2-6 NA
TGTGCCAGCAGTTTAGGGGGCCCCGCTTTCTTT CASSLGGPAFF TRBV12-3/TRBV12-4 NA TRBJ1-1 NA
TGTGCCAGCAGCCTAGAATCCCTCGTTCCCATGAACACTGAAGCTTTCTTT CASSLESLVPMNTEAFF TRBV13 NA TRBJ1-1 NA
TGTGCCAGCAGCTCAGGACAGGGGGAGGCTGAAACTTTCTTT CASSSGQGEAETFF TRBV7-9 many TRBJ1-1 TRBD1
TGTGCCAGCAGCCCCTCCCCTGTCACTGAAGCTTTCTTT CASSPSPVTEAFF TRBV9 many TRBJ1-1 NA
TGTGCCAGCAGCGACGCGGGGGGGCTAAAAGAGACCCAGTACTTC CASSDAGGLKETQYF TRBV7-9 NA TRBJ2-5 TRBD2
TGTGCCAGCAGTGTGGCCCAGGCTGGGGAGCAGTACTTC CASSVAQAGEQYF TRBV2 many TRBJ2-7 NA
TGCAGTGCTAGGGGTTTTCAGACAGGGAACACCGGGGAGCTGTTTTTT CSARGFQTGNTGELFF TRBV20-1 NA TRBJ2-2 NA
TGCAGCGTTGGCCTGGTGAACACCGGGGAGCTGTTTTTT CSVGLVNTGELFF TRBV29-1 many TRBJ2-2 NA
TGTGCCAGTCAGCCACTCGGCGGACCTAATGAAAAACTGTTTTTT CASQPLGGPNEKLFF TRBV19 few TRBJ1-4 NA
TGTGCCAGCAGCTTAGTTGAAGGGAGGACCCAGTACTTC CASSLVEGRTQYF TRBV7-2 few TRBJ2-5 NA
TGTGCCAGCAGTGAGGAGCAGGGGGCTAATCAGCCCCAGCATTTT CASSEEQGANQPQHF TRBV2 few TRBJ1-5 TRBD1
TGTGCCAGCACCCCAGCGAACACCGGAACCTACGAGCAGTACTTC CASTPANTGTYEQYF TRBV9 NA TRBJ2-7 NA
TGTGCCAGCAGCCAAGGGTCGACAGGGTATCAGCCCCAGCATTTT CASSQGSTGYQPQHF TRBV4-1 few TRBJ1-5 TRBD1
TGTGCCAGCAGCCAGATGAGGGATCTCGACGAGCAGTACTTC CASSQMRDLDEQYF TRBV14 many TRBJ2-7 NA